Shown below are 14 T cell receptor beta chains from a single sample sequenced in a study of blood T cell repertoires in COVID-19. The protocol was immunoSEQ multiplex PCR, while the TCRdb copy is restricted to in-frame clones and leaves out a portion. The sample records over 90,000 clones, around 87% being singletons. Input material: peripheral blood. The source of these receptors is a human donor in a cohort sampled during active COVID-19.

The V call is TRBV2, the J call TRBJ1-1; TRBD1 might be the D (5 bases). The CDR3 is 14 residues long. Trimming took 7 bases from V and 10 from J, leaving 22 bases between them. The germline gives CDR1 SNHLY, CDR2 FYNNEI. The CDR3 is CASTSTKSGRGAFF. The CDR3 DNA sequence: TGTGCCAGCACCTCGACCAAATCAGGTAGGGGAGCTTTCTTT.

The rearrangement joins TRBV7-2 to TRBJ1-1; D possibly corresponds to TRBD1 (6 bases). Trimming took off 4 bases at V and 1 base at J, with 10 bases between the two ends. Germline values: CDR1 SGHTA, CDR2 FQGNSA. This CDR3 contains 14 residues. The CDR3 protein is CASSSGQPNTEAFF. CDR3 coding DNA: TGTGCCAGCAGCTCGGGACAACCGAACACTGAAGCTTTCTTT. The full variable domain, in which reference TRBV7-2 and TRBJ1-1 provide the parts outside the CDR3, is GAGVSQSPSNKVTEKGKDVELRCDPISGHTALYWYRQSLGQGLEFLIYFQGNSAPDKSGLPSDRFSAERTGGSVSTLTIQRTQQEDSAVYLCASSSGQPNTEAFFGQGTRLTVV.

The chain combines TRBV4-1 with TRBJ2-2; D is perhaps TRBD1 (6 bases). CDR1 and CDR2 (germline): MGHRA, YSYEKL. The CDR3 has 17 amino acids. V shed 2 bases and J shed 0 bases, with 13 bases lying between them. In nucleotides, the CDR3 is TGCGCCAGCAGCCAAAGGCATACAGGGACGAACACCGGGGAGCTGTTTTTT. It yields the protein CASSQRHTGTNTGELFF.

The chain employs TRBV2 and TRBJ1-1, with TRBD1 matching over 7 bases. V dropped 8 bases and J dropped 1; count of bases not matched to a gene: 7. CDR3 length equals 14 residues. Per the germline V gene, CDR1 is SNHLY and CDR2 is FYNNEI. The CDR3 spells CASAQGRPNTEAFF. CDR3 DNA sequence: TGTGCCAGCGCACAGGGGCGACCGAACACTGAAGCTTTCTTT.

The CDR3 region has the DNA TGCGCCAGCAGCCATACCTCCGGGACAGGGGTCCGCGAGCAGTACTTC. This translates into CASSHTSGTGVREQYF. The chain couples TRBV4-1 to TRBJ2-7, with 10 bases identical to TRBD1. This CDR3 has 16 residues. Germline V gene data show CDR1 as MGHRA and CDR2 as YSYEKL. Unmatched junction bases numbered 11, after V lost 3 bases and J lost 6 bases.

This chain uses TRBV5-6 with TRBJ1-1; 9 positions agree with TRBD1. V lost 5 bases to trimming and J lost 5 bases; unmatched junction nucleotides: 13. Germline assignment: CDR1 SGHDT and CDR2 YYEEEE. This CDR3 contains 16 residues. The CDR3 region is CASSSGTGLWGTEAFF. CDR3 coding DNA: TGTGCCAGCAGTTCCGGGACAGGGCTTTGGGGGACTGAAGCTTTCTTT.

The V call is TRBV6-5, the J call TRBJ1-2; a possible D gene is TRBD1 (6 bases). Germline values: CDR1 MNHEY, CDR2 SVGAGI. The CDR3 totals 14 residues. V lost 5 bases, J lost 7 bases, and 17 bases lay in between. This chain's CDR3 is CASSKPGGTTGYTF. CDR3 coding DNA: TGTGCCAGCAGTAAACCCGGGGGGACAACTGGCTACACCTTC.

The rearrangement joins TRBV6-1 to TRBJ2-2; a possible D gene is TRBD2 (6 bases). The CDR3 runs to 15 residues. Germline V gene data show CDR1 as MNHNS and CDR2 as SASEGT. V shed 2 bases and J shed 2 bases, with 9 bases lying between them. In nucleotides, the CDR3 is TGTGCCAGCAGTGAAATCGGGGGTAACACCGGGGAGCTGTTTTTT. Its protein is CASSEIGGNTGELFF.

The rearrangement joins TRBV11-2 to TRBJ1-1; D remains unclear. With 5 bases removed from V and 4 bases from J, the gap between germline ends came to 11 bases. Germline CDR1 reads SGHAT; CDR2 reads FQNNGV. The CDR3 has 13 amino acids. The CDR3 spells CASSQHRGTEAFF. In DNA, the CDR3 is TGTGCCAGCAGCCAACACCGGGGCACTGAAGCTTTCTTT.

This clone was counted a single time. This chain connects TRBV27 to TRBJ1-2; D remains ambiguous. Trimming pared 2 bases from V and 6 bases from J, leaving 10 bases between. Germline V CDR1 and CDR2: MNHEY, SMNVEV (reference sequence). CDR3 length: 13 residues. CDR3 amino acids: CASSLTVSDGYTF. CDR3 DNA sequence: TGTGCCAGCAGTTTAACGGTTAGTGATGGCTACACCTTC.

This chain connects TRBV19 to TRBJ2-5; no clear D. Trimming left V 3 bases short and J 5 bases short, with 13 bases between. Germline CDR1 LNHDA, CDR2 SQIVND (reference sequence). This CDR3 spans 14 amino acids. Here the CDR3 reads CASSMNPWLETQYF. DNA for the CDR3: TGTGCCAGTAGTATGAACCCTTGGCTCGAGACCCAGTACTTC.

The chain recombines TRBV4-1 with TRBJ1-2; possibly TRBD1 for D (6 bases). Germline V CDR1 and CDR2: MGHRA, YSYEKL. V was pared by 1 base and J by 6 bases, with 18 bases between. CDR3 length: 16 amino acids. The CDR3 nucleotides read TGCGCCAGCAGCCAAGGGTGGCGGGGGGCTGGGGATGGCTACACCTTC. Translation: CASSQGWRGAGDGYTF.

The chain carries TRBV6-5 and TRBJ2-1; unclear D gene. CDR1 and CDR2 (germline): MNHEY, SVGAGI. This CDR3 region has 14 residues. With 8 bases removed from V and 1 base from J, the gap between germline ends came to 12 bases. The CDR3 DNA reads as TGTGCCAGCGCCCGAGGTCGTTCCTACAATGAGCAGTTCTTC. Translated, it gives CASARGRSYNEQFF.

This chain joins TRBV18 and TRBJ2-3; no reliable D call. The germline V and J ends were trimmed by 3 bases and 5 bases, with 9 bases remaining between them. This CDR3 region has 13 residues. From germline, CDR1 is KGHSH and CDR2 LQKENI. CDR3: CASSPQRVDTQYF. The CDR3 nucleotides are TGTGCCAGCTCACCTCAACGGGTAGATACGCAGTATTTT.